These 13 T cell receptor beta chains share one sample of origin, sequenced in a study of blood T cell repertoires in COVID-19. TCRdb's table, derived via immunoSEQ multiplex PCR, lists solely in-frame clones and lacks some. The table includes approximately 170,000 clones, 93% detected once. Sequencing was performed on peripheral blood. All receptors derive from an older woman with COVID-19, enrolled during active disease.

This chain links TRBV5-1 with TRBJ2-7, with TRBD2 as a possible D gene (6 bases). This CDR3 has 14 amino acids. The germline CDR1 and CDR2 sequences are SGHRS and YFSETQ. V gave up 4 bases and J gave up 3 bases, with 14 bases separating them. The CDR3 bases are TGCGCCAGCAGCCCAGGGACTGGGCGCTACGAGCAGTACTTC. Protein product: CASSPGTGRYEQYF. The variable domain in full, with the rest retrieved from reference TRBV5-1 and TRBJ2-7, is KAGVTQTPRYLIKTRGQQVTLSCSPISGHRSVSWYQQTPGQGLQFLFEYFSETQRNKGNFPGRFSGRQFSNSRSEMNVSTLELGDSALYLCASSPGTGRYEQYFGPGTRLTVT.

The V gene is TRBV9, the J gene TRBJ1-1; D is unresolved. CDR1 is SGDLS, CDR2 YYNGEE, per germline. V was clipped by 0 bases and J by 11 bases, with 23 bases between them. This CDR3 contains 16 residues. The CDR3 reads CASSVDPDWRLRPAFF. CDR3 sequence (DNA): TGTGCCAGCAGCGTAGACCCCGACTGGCGTCTCCGTCCGGCTTTCTTT.

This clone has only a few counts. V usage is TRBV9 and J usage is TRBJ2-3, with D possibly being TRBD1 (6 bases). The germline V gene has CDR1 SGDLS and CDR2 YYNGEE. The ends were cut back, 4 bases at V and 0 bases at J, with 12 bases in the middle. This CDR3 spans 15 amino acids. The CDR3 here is CASSNRATSTDTQYF. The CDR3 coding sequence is TGTGCCAGCAGCAACAGGGCAACCAGCACAGATACGCAGTATTTT.

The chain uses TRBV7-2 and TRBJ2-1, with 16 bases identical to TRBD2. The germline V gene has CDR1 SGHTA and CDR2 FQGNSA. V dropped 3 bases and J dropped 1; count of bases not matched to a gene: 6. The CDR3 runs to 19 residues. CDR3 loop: CASSLSGTSGGASYNEQFF. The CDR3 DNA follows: TGTGCCAGCAGCTTGTCTGGGACTAGCGGGGGGGCTTCCTACAATGAGCAGTTCTTC.

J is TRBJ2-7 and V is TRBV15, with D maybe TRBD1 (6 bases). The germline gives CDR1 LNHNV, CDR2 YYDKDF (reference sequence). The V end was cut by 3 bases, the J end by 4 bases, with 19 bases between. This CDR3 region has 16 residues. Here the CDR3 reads CATSSQTIWDTYEQYF. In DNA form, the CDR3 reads TGTGCCACCAGCAGCCAAACAATTTGGGACACGTACGAGCAGTACTTC.

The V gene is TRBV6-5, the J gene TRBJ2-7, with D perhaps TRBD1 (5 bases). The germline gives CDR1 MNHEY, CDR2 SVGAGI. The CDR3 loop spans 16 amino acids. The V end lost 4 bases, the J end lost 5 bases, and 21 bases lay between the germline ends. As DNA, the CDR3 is TGTGCCAGCAGTTCGCAGGGTTACGCGCTTACTGACGAGCAGTACTTC. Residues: CASSSQGYALTDEQYF.

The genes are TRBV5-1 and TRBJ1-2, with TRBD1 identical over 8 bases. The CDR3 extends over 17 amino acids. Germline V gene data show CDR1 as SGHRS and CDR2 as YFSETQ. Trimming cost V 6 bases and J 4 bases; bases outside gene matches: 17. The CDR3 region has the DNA TGCGCCAGCACTCAAACACACCAGGGGGCGCAAGGCTATGGCTACACCTTC. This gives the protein CASTQTHQGAQGYGYTF.

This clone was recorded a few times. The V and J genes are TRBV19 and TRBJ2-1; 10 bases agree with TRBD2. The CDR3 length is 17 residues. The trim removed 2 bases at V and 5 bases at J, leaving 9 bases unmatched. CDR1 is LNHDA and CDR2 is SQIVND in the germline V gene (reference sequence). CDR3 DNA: TGTGCCAGTAGTATACTTCGGTCTAGCGGGGGAGACAATGAGCAGTTCTTC. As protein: CASSILRSSGGDNEQFF. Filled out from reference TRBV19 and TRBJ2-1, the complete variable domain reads DGGITQSPKYLFRKEGQNVTLSCEQNLNHDAMYWYRQDPGQGLRLIYYSQIVNDFQKGDIAEGYSVSREKKESFPLTVTSAQKNPTAFYLCASSILRSSGGDNEQFFGPGTRLTVL.

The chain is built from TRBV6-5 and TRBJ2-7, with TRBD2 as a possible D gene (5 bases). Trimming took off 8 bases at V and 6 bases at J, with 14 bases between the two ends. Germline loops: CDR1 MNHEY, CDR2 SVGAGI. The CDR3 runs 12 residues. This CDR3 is CASPGKGAEQYF. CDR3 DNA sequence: TGTGCCAGCCCGGGGAAGGGAGCCGAGCAGTACTTC.

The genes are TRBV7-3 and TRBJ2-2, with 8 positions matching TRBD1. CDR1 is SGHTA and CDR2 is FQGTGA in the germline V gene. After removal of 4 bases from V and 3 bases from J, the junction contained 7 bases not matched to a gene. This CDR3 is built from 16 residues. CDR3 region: CASSYRDRTDTGELFF. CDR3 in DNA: TGTGCCAGCAGCTACCGGGACAGGACCGACACCGGGGAGCTGTTTTTT.

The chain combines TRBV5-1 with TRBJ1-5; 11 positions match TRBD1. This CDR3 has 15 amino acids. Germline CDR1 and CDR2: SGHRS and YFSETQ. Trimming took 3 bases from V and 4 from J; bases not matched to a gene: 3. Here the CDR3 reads CASSSGTGGNQPQHF. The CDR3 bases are TGCGCCAGCAGCTCCGGGACAGGGGGGAATCAGCCCCAGCATTTT.

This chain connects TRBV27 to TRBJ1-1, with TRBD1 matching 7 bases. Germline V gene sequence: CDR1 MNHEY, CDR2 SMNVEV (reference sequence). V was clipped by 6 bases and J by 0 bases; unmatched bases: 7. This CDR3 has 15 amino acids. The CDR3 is CASRSNRGMNTEAFF. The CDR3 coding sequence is TGTGCCAGCAGGTCCAACAGGGGTATGAACACTGAAGCTTTCTTT.

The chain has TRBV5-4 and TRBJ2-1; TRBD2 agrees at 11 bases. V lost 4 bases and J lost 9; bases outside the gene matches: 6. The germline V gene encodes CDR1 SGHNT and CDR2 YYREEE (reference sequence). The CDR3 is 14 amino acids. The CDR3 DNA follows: TGTGCCAGCAGCATAGCGGGGGGGCGGGGTGAGCAGTTCTTC. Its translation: CASSIAGGRGEQFF. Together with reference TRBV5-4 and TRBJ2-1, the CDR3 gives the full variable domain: ETGVTQSPTHLIKTRGQQVTLRCSSQSGHNTVSWYQQALGQGPQFIFQYYREEENGRGNFPPRFSGLQFPNYSSELNVNALELDDSALYLCASSIAGGRGEQFFGPGTRLTVL.